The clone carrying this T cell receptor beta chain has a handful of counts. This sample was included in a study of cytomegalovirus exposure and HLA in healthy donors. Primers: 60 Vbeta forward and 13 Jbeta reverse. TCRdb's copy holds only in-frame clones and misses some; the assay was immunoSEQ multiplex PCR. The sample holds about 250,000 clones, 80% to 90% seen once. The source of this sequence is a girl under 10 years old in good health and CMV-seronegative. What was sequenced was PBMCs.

CDR3: CASSLVPAGGHNEQFF. In nucleotides, the CDR3 is TGCGCCAGCAGCTTGGTCCCAGCGGGGGGCCACAATGAGCAGTTCTTC. The chain links TRBV5-1 to TRBJ2-1; TRBD2 agrees at 9 bases. CDR1 and CDR2 (germline): SGHRS, YFSETQ. V lost 0 bases and J lost 5; bases outside the gene matches: 6. This CDR3 comprises 16 residues.